The 30 T cell receptor beta chains presented below share a single source sample, sequenced in a study of cytomegalovirus exposure and HLA in healthy donors. This PCR relied on a set of 60 Vbeta primers and 13 Jbeta primers. Repertoires were generated with immunoSEQ multiplex PCR, while TCRdb's copy carries only in-frame clones and drops some. The sample consists of roughly 80,000 clones, roughly 76% of them appearing once. What was sequenced was PBMCs. The receptors were sampled from a woman in her thirties in good health and CMV-seronegative.

The genes are TRBV27 and TRBJ1-6; D is uncertain. V was pared by 10 bases and J by 7 bases, with 14 bases between. This CDR3 has 13 amino acids. Germline CDR1 reads MNHEY; CDR2 reads SMNVEV (reference sequence). The chain's CDR3 is CAIIPAGNSPLHF. The CDR3 DNA reads as TGTGCCATCATCCCGGCGGGGAATTCACCCCTCCACTTT.

This chain uses TRBV6-5 with TRBJ1-2; 8 bases are shared with TRBD1. This CDR3 is built from 16 residues. Germline lookup yields CDR1 MNHEY and CDR2 SVGAGI. Losses at the gene ends were 4 bases for V and 4 bases for J; bases not matched to a gene: 11. The CDR3 region has the DNA TGTGCCAGCAGTTCCCGGGACAGGAAGGGATTCTATGGCTACACCTTC. This codes for CASSSRDRKGFYGYTF.

Only one count was recorded for this clone. V is TRBV7-9 and J is TRBJ2-1, with 8 bases aligning to TRBD2. Trimming removed 2 bases from V and 8 bases from J; junction bases left unmatched: 17. The CDR3 is 18 amino acids. Germline CDR1 is SEHNR and CDR2 is FQNEAQ (reference sequence). CDR3 sequence: CASSLNPGGGRLGDEQFF. Here the CDR3 DNA reads TGTGCCAGCAGCTTAAACCCGGGGGGGGGAAGACTGGGAGATGAGCAGTTCTTC.

The chain couples TRBV28 to TRBJ1-1; 9 positions match TRBD1. The V segment lost 2 bases and the J segment 5 bases; nucleotides outside the gene matches: 9. This CDR3 region has 16 residues. Germline CDR1 reads MDHEN; CDR2 reads SYDVKM. CDR3 residues: CASSLTPGTGTTEAFF. In DNA form, the CDR3 reads TGTGCCAGCAGTTTAACCCCCGGGACAGGGACGACTGAAGCTTTCTTT.

This clone was seen a handful of times. V and J are TRBV18 and TRBJ2-3; 8 nucleotides agree with TRBD2. The ends lost 6 bases at V and 4 bases at J; junction bases unmatched: 12. This CDR3 spans 16 amino acids. CDR1 and CDR2 from the germline V gene are KGHSH and LQKENI. The CDR3, as DNA: TGTGCCAGCTCTCCCGGGAGGGCCGGCGATGCAGATACGCAGTATTTT. This codes for CASSPGRAGDADTQYF.

This chain links TRBV6-4 with TRBJ1-2; TRBD1 matches at 8 bases. J was trimmed by 5 bases and V by 6 bases; bases with no gene match: 20. This CDR3 comprises 18 residues. The germline V gene encodes CDR1 MRHNA and CDR2 SNTAGT. The CDR3 coding sequence is TGTGCCAGCAGGCCCATTCTAGTCCTCTGGACAGGGTGGTATGGCTACACCTTC. The encoded protein is CASRPILVLWTGWYGYTF.

The chain carries TRBV7-6 and TRBJ2-6, with D tentatively TRBD1 (6 bases). The germline V gene has CDR1 SGHVS and CDR2 FNYEAQ. Trimming removed 5 bases at V and 2 bases at J, with 10 bases between. The CDR3 extends over 15 amino acids. The CDR3 is CASSPRTAGANVLTF. CDR3 nucleotides: TGTGCCAGCAGCCCCCGGACAGCTGGGGCCAACGTCCTGACTTTC. The whole variable domain, filled in from reference TRBV7-6 and TRBJ2-6, reads GAGVSQSPRYKVTKRGQDVALRCDPISGHVSLYWYRQALGQGPEFLTYFNYEAQQDKSGLPNDRFSAERPEGSISTLTIQRTEQRDSAMYRCASSPRTAGANVLTFGAGSRLTVL.

J is TRBJ1-3 and V is TRBV5-8; D may be TRBD1 (6 bases). The germline V and J ends were trimmed by 1 base and 4 bases, with 6 bases remaining between them. The CDR3 loop spans 13 amino acids. Looked up from germline, CDR1 is SGHTS and CDR2 is YDEGEE. The CDR3 DNA sequence: TGTGCCAGCAGCTTGACAGGGGGAAACACCATATATTTT. It codes for CASSLTGGNTIYF. The full variable domain, in which reference TRBV5-8 and TRBJ1-3 provide the parts outside the CDR3, is EAGVTQSPTHLIKTRGQQATLRCSPISGHTSVYWYQQALGLGLQFLLWYDEGEERNRGNFPPRFSGRQFPNYSSELNVNALELEDSALYLCASSLTGGNTIYFGEGSWLTVV.

This clone appeared a single time. This sequence joins TRBV4-1 and TRBJ1-3; no clear D. V was trimmed by 3 bases and J by 8 bases, leaving 14 bases between them. Per the germline V gene, CDR1 is MGHRA and CDR2 is YSYEKL. CDR3 length equals 14 residues. The CDR3 sequence: CASSHGREGDTIYF. CDR3 bases: TGCGCCAGCAGCCACGGACGGGAGGGAGACACCATATATTTT.

The chain combines TRBV28 with TRBJ1-2, with D possibly matching TRBD1 (5 bases). This CDR3 spans 13 amino acids. V gave up 6 bases and J gave up 5 bases, with 13 bases separating them. The germline gives CDR1 MDHEN, CDR2 SYDVKM. DNA for the CDR3: TGTGCCAGCAGCCCACAGGTATTTTATGGCTACACCTTC. This gives the protein CASSPQVFYGYTF.

The rearrangement links TRBV10-3 to TRBJ2-5; D remains unclear. Trimming took off 0 bases at V and 1 base at J, with 6 bases between the two ends. This CDR3 is built from 14 residues. Germline CDR1 is ENHRY and CDR2 is SYGVKD. The CDR3 here is CAISESAAQETQYF. CDR3 DNA sequence: TGTGCCATCAGTGAGTCCGCGGCCCAAGAGACCCAGTACTTC.

The chain has TRBV6-6 and TRBJ2-7; 11 bases map to TRBD1. V dropped 5 bases and J dropped 2; count of bases not matched to a gene: 5. This CDR3 has 15 amino acids. Germline lookup yields CDR1 MNHNY and CDR2 SVGAGI (reference sequence). CDR3 amino acids: CASSTPGQGAYEQYF. In DNA, the CDR3 is TGTGCCAGCAGTACCCCGGGACAGGGGGCCTACGAGCAGTACTTC.

This clone was recorded only once. The chain carries TRBV5-1 and TRBJ1-4; TRBD1 agrees at 10 bases. J gave up 7 bases and V 7 bases, and 7 bases lay outside the gene matches. The CDR3 is 14 amino acids. Germline V gene lookup returns CDR1 SGHRS and CDR2 YFSETQ. The CDR3 nucleotides are TGCGCCAGCGCAAGACAGGGGGCGCTTGAAAAACTGTTTTTT. This encodes CASARQGALEKLFF.

The chain combines TRBV6-6 with TRBJ2-1; the D gene is possibly TRBD2 (6 bases). With 8 bases removed from V and 2 bases from J, the gap between germline ends came to 13 bases. Looked up from germline, CDR1 is MNHNY and CDR2 is SVGAGI (reference sequence). The length of the CDR3 is 14 residues. CDR3 sequence reads: CASRTGVAYNEQFF. As DNA, the CDR3 is TGTGCCAGCCGTACGGGGGTCGCCTACAATGAGCAGTTCTTC.

This chain joins TRBV28 and TRBJ1-3, with D possibly TRBD1 on 5 matching bases. The CDR3 covers 17 residues. The germline V and J ends were trimmed by 2 bases and 0 bases, with 14 bases remaining between them. Looked up from germline, CDR1 is MDHEN and CDR2 is SYDVKM. CDR3 bases: TGTGCCAGCAGTTTACCGCGCGGCAGGGTCTCTGGAAACACCATATATTTT. Protein: CASSLPRGRVSGNTIYF.

J is TRBJ1-2 and V is TRBV28; D unresolved. The ends were cut back, 2 bases at V and 1 base at J, with 11 bases in the middle. The germline CDR1 and CDR2 sequences are MDHEN and SYDVKM. CDR3 length equals 15 residues. The CDR3 DNA reads as TGTGCCAGCAGTTTAACGACTGCCGATAACTATGGCTACACCTTC. This codes for CASSLTTADNYGYTF.

This clone is a singleton in its sample. This chain connects TRBV28 to TRBJ2-7, with a tentative D call TRBD2 (7 bases). The CDR3 extends over 13 amino acids. Trimming removed 7 bases from V and 3 bases from J, with 13 bases in between. Looked up from germline, CDR1 is MDHEN and CDR2 is SYDVKM. CDR3 sequence (DNA): TGTGCCAGCAAGGACGGGGGGCGCTACGAGCAGTACTTC. Amino acids: CASKDGGRYEQYF.

This clone was recorded only once. The DNA of the CDR3 is TGTGCCAGCAGTTTACAGCGGGAGTGGGAGACCCAGTACTTC. It yields the protein CASSLQREWETQYF. The V call is TRBV28, the J call TRBJ2-5; 8 bases are a match to TRBD2. V shed 2 bases and J 5 bases; nucleotides not matched to a gene: 4. The CDR3 sequence is 14 residues long. Germline CDR1 and CDR2: MDHEN and SYDVKM.

This clone was counted only a few times. The chain employs TRBV7-3 and TRBJ2-3, with 11 bases fitting TRBD1. The V and J ends lost 5 bases and 5 bases, in that order; junction bases with no gene match: 3. The CDR3 covers 14 residues. The germline gives CDR1 SGHTA, CDR2 FQGTGA. The CDR3 DNA reads TGTGCCAGCAGCACGGACAGGGGGCTAGATACGCAGTATTTT. Translated: CASSTDRGLDTQYF.

V is TRBV28 and J is TRBJ1-5, with unresolved D. The CDR3 totals 13 residues. In germline, CDR1 is MDHEN, CDR2 SYDVKM. The V and J ends lost 6 bases and 4 bases respectively, with 10 bases between them. The CDR3 DNA follows: TGTGCCAGCAGACGCAACCTAAATCAGCCCCAGCATTTT. As protein: CASRRNLNQPQHF.

The CDR3 DNA reads TGTGCCAGCAGCCCCGCCGGACTAGCGGGAGGCCAAAATACGCAGTATTTT. Protein product: CASSPAGLAGGQNTQYF. The chain combines TRBV11-2 with TRBJ2-3; 14 bases align to TRBD2. This CDR3 comprises 17 residues. Looked up from germline, CDR1 is SGHAT and CDR2 is FQNNGV. J gave up 7 bases and V 5 bases, and 11 bases lay outside the gene matches.

The CDR3 DNA reads as TGCGCCAGCAGCCAGCAACCGGGACAGAGAATCTACGAGCAGTACTTC. Amino acid sequence: CASSQQPGQRIYEQYF. This sequence joins TRBV5-1 and TRBJ2-7, with 7 bases fitting TRBD1. CDR1 and CDR2 (germline): SGHRS, YFSETQ. The J segment lost 3 bases and the V segment lost 4 bases, leaving 13 bases of the junction unmatched. The CDR3 runs to 16 residues.

To note about this clone: At one boundary the junction diverges from the germline segment, which might be a read error. The chain couples TRBV7-9 to TRBJ2-1; tentatively, D is TRBD2 (6 bases). The germline V gene encodes CDR1 SEHNR and CDR2 FQNEAQ (reference sequence). The CDR3 consists of 14 residues. CDR3 nucleotides: TGTTCCAGCAGCAGTCGGACTACCATCAATGAGCAGTTCTTC. Encoded protein: CSSSSRTTINEQFF.

V gene TRBV18 combines with J gene TRBJ2-7; 11 bases are a match to TRBD2. This CDR3 is built from 16 residues. From germline, CDR1 is KGHSH and CDR2 LQKENI. The V gene end was trimmed by 6 bases and the J gene end by 3 bases; junction bases not matched to a gene: 10. CDR3 loop: CASSTGTSGLNYEQYF. The DNA of the CDR3 is TGTGCCAGCTCCACGGGGACTAGCGGATTAAACTACGAGCAGTACTTC. The entire variable domain, with the rest obtained from reference TRBV18 and TRBJ2-7, is as follows: NAGVMQNPRHLVRRRGQEARLRCSPMKGHSHVYWYRQLPEEGLKFMVYLQKENIIDESGMPKERFSAEFPKEGPSILRIQQVVRGDSAAYFCASSTGTSGLNYEQYFGPGTRLTVT.

The chain carries TRBV19 and TRBJ2-3, with TRBD2 identical over 10 bases. J was trimmed by 6 bases and V by 5 bases; bases with no gene match: 11. The CDR3 is made up of 16 amino acids. Germline CDR1 is LNHDA and CDR2 is SQIVND (reference sequence). CDR3 in amino acids: CASSEWGAGGSDTQYF. CDR3 coding DNA: TGTGCCAGTAGTGAGTGGGGAGCGGGAGGGTCCGATACGCAGTATTTT. Full variable domain (remainder filled in from reference TRBV19 and TRBJ2-3): DGGITQSPKYLFRKEGQNVTLSCEQNLNHDAMYWYRQDPGQGLRLIYYSQIVNDFQKGDIAEGYSVSREKKESFPLTVTSAQKNPTAFYLCASSEWGAGGSDTQYFGPGTRLTVL.

This chain uses TRBV30 with TRBJ1-6; 10 nucleotides match TRBD1. Trimming took 1 base from V and 8 from J; bases not matched to a gene: 2. The V gene's germline CDR1 is GTSNPN and CDR2 SVGIG (reference sequence). This CDR3 spans 14 amino acids. The CDR3 reads CAWSAGTGDSPLHF. In DNA, the CDR3 is TGTGCCTGGAGTGCCGGGACAGGGGATTCACCCCTCCACTTT.

This clone was found once. The J gene is TRBJ2-7, the V gene TRBV2; 10 nucleotides agree with TRBD2. The germline V gene encodes CDR1 SNHLY and CDR2 FYNNEI. Germline trimming cut 8 bases from V and 2 bases from J; bases unmatched to any gene: 9. This CDR3 has 15 amino acids. DNA of the CDR3: TGTGCCAGCCAATCCGAACTAGCGGGGACCTACGAGCAGTACTTC. It translates to CASQSELAGTYEQYF. Full variable domain (outside the CDR3, taken from reference TRBV2 and TRBJ2-7): EPEVTQTPSHQVTQMGQEVILRCVPISNHLYFYWYRQILGQKVEFLVSFYNNEISEKSEIFDDQFSVERPDGSNFTLKIRSTKLEDSAMYFCASQSELAGTYEQYFGPGTRLTVT.

J is TRBJ1-3 and V is TRBV10-3; D gene uncertain. The ends were cut back, 0 bases at V and 0 bases at J, with 9 bases in the middle. This CDR3 has 16 residues. The germline gives CDR1 ENHRY, CDR2 SYGVKD. In nucleotides, the CDR3 is TGTGCCATCAGTGAGTCGACAATCCTCTCTGGAAACACCATATATTTT. Translated: CAISESTILSGNTIYF.

The rearrangement links TRBV18 to TRBJ2-5; D remains ambiguous. CDR3 length equals 13 residues. Germline V gene data show CDR1 as KGHSH and CDR2 as LQKENI. The ends were cut back, 2 bases at V and 3 bases at J, with 7 bases in the middle. CDR3 bases: TGTGCCAGCTCACCAGGCAGTGAAGAGACCCAGTACTTC. Translated: CASSPGSEETQYF.

CDR3 region: CASSFGTSPANEQFF. The CDR3 nucleotides are TGTGCCAGCAGCTTTGGGACTAGCCCAGCCAATGAGCAGTTCTTC. The chain links TRBV9 to TRBJ2-1; 9 nucleotides match TRBD2. V shed 4 bases and J 6 bases; nucleotides not matched to a gene: 8. Germline CDR1 and CDR2: SGDLS and YYNGEE. The CDR3 sequence is 15 residues long.